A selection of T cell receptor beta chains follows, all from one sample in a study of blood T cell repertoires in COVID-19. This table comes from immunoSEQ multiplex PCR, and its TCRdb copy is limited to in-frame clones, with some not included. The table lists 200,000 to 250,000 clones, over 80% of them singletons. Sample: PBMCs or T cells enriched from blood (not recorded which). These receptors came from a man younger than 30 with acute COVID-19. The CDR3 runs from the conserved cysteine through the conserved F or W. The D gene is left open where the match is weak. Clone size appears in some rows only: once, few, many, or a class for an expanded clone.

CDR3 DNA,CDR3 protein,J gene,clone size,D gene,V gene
TGTGCCAGCAAAGGGGCACCTAGCAATCAGCCCCAGCATTTT,CASKGAPSNQPQHF,TRBJ1-5,-,-,TRBV27
TGCGCCAGCGGCGACTCGGGACAGAGCACAGATACGCAGTATTTT,CASGDSGQSTDTQYF,TRBJ2-3,-,TRBD1,TRBV10-2
TGTGCCAGCAGTCTGGGCTTCCATCAGCCCCAGCATTTT,CASSLGFHQPQHF,TRBJ1-5,-,-,TRBV27
TGTGCCAGCAGTGAATTTGGGCGGGAGAGTAAGAATGAGCAGTTCTTC,CASSEFGRESKNEQFF,TRBJ2-1,-,TRBD2,TRBV25-1
TGTGCCAGCATGCTATCGAACACTGAAGCTTTCTTT,CASMLSNTEAFF,TRBJ1-1,once,-,TRBV6-5
TGTGCCACCAGCAGTCAGGACAGGGGCATCTATGGCTACACCTTC,CATSSQDRGIYGYTF,TRBJ1-2,-,TRBD1,TRBV15
TGTGCCAGCACCGGGAGTGACATCACAGATACGCAGTATTTT,CASTGSDITDTQYF,TRBJ2-3,many,-,TRBV6-4
TGTGCCAGCAGTTTACCCCTCAGTAAGCGGGCTCCAGAGCAGTTCTTC,CASSLPLSKRAPEQFF,TRBJ2-1,-,-,TRBV27
TGTGCCTGCACACCTTCGAACTATGGCTACACCTTC,CACTPSNYGYTF,TRBJ1-2,-,-,TRBV30
TGTGCCAGCAGTTTAAACGGGGGGACCGGCTACACCTTC,CASSLNGGTGYTF,TRBJ1-2,-,-,TRBV27
TGTGCCAGCAGCCATCCTAGGGGCAACGAGCAGTACTTC,CASSHPRGNEQYF,TRBJ2-7,-,-,TRBV6-5
TGTGCCAGCATCTTAGCCAGCAGCAGGGATACGCAGTATTTT,CASILASSRDTQYF,TRBJ2-3,-,-,TRBV7-9
TGTGCCAGTCTGGGGGCAAGCTATGGCTACACCTTC,CASLGASYGYTF,TRBJ1-2,-,-,TRBV28
TGCGCCAGCAGCTTGGGACTAGCGGGAGTTGAGGAGCAGTTCTTC,CASSLGLAGVEEQFF,TRBJ2-1,-,TRBD2,TRBV4-3
TGCAGCGTCCTGGGAGCCGCCTACAATGAGCAGTTCTTC,CSVLGAAYNEQFF,TRBJ2-1,-,-,TRBV29-1
TGCGCCAGCAGTGAGGTGGGAAATAGCGGGATACCCGAGCAGTACTTC,CASSEVGNSGIPEQYF,TRBJ2-7,-,TRBD2,TRBV10-1
TGTGCCTGGAGCGAAGTCAGGGGTACTGAAGCTTTCTTT,CAWSEVRGTEAFF,TRBJ1-1,-,-,TRBV30
TGTGCCAGCAGTGATGTTCTAGCGGGACCCCGGGACCAGTACTTC,CASSDVLAGPRDQYF,TRBJ2-5,-,TRBD2,TRBV25-1
TGTGCCAGCAGTTCAGGGGGGAGCGGAGGCTACACCTTC,CASSSGGSGGYTF,TRBJ1-2,-,TRBD1,TRBV12-3/TRBV12-4
TGCGCCAGCAGCCAAGGGTGGGGAGGGGCTAGCGACGAGCAGTACTTC,CASSQGWGGASDEQYF,TRBJ2-7,once,TRBD2,TRBV4-1
TGTGCCAGCAGCGTAGGGGCCCAAAGCTCCTACGAGCAGTACTTC,CASSVGAQSSYEQYF,TRBJ2-7,-,-,TRBV7-3
TGTGCCAGCAGCTTATTATACGACAGGGGCGAATATGGCTACACCTTC,CASSLLYDRGEYGYTF,TRBJ1-2,-,TRBD1,TRBV7-6
TGCAGCGTTGAAAACCATGCAGACTTCTATGGCTACACCTTC,CSVENHADFYGYTF,TRBJ1-2,-,-,TRBV29-1
TGTGCCAGCAGCTTAGGGCCAGGGGTAGCTAACTATGGCTACACCTTC,CASSLGPGVANYGYTF,TRBJ1-2,-,-,TRBV7-9
TGTGCCAGCAGCACGGACAGGGAAGGAAACACCATATATTTT,CASSTDREGNTIYF,TRBJ1-3,-,TRBD1,TRBV7-9
TGTGCCATCAGTGAGGAGACTAGCGGCAATGAGCAGTTCTTC,CAISEETSGNEQFF,TRBJ2-1,-,TRBD2,TRBV10-3
TGTGCCAGCAGTTCACAAGACCAGGGGATCGGGACCCAGTACTTC,CASSSQDQGIGTQYF,TRBJ2-5,-,-,TRBV27
TGTGCCAGTAGTATCACTAGCGGGCCGTACGAGCAGTACTTC,CASSITSGPYEQYF,TRBJ2-7,-,TRBD2,TRBV19
TGTGCCTGGAGGTCAGGGCTTAATTCACCCCTCCACTTT,CAWRSGLNSPLHF,TRBJ1-6,-,-,TRBV30
TGTGCTAGCAGCCGATCGGACAGGGGCGCCTACAATGAGCAGTTCTTC,CASSRSDRGAYNEQFF,TRBJ2-1,-,TRBD1,TRBV7-7
TGTGCCAGCAGCTATACTAGCGGCCGGTCCTACGAGCAGTACTTC,CASSYTSGRSYEQYF,TRBJ2-7,-,TRBD2,TRBV11-2
TGTGCCAGTAGTAAGGACAGTCAAGAGACCCAGTACTTC,CASSKDSQETQYF,TRBJ2-5,once,-,TRBV19
TGTGCCAGCAGCGAAACTAGCGGGAGATCCTACGAGCAGTACTTC,CASSETSGRSYEQYF,TRBJ2-7,-,TRBD2,TRBV5-4
TGTGCCAGCAGCCATCCAGGGGTCCGAGTAGAAGCTTTCTTT,CASSHPGVRVEAFF,TRBJ1-1,-,-,TRBV3-1/TRBV3-2
TGTGCCAGCACTCCTAGGGACAGGCCCTCCTACGAGCAGTACTTC,CASTPRDRPSYEQYF,TRBJ2-7,few,TRBD1,TRBV2
TGTGCCAGCAGTGCGCCCCCAACTAATGAAAAACTGTTTTTT,CASSAPPTNEKLFF,TRBJ1-4,-,-,TRBV28
TGTGCCAGTACCCCAGGGACAGGGACCTATGGCTACACCTTC,CASTPGTGTYGYTF,TRBJ1-2,-,TRBD1,TRBV19
TGTGCCAGCAGCCAGACTAGCGGTGGGCACAATGAGCAGTTCTTC,CASSQTSGGHNEQFF,TRBJ2-1,-,TRBD2,TRBV6-5
TGTGCCAGCGAAACTAGCGGGATCCGGGAGCTGTTTTTT,CASETSGIRELFF,TRBJ2-2,-,TRBD2,TRBV6-5
TGTGCCAGCACCCTGGGCCCCGGGACAGGGACCCTCCACTTT,CASTLGPGTGTLHF,TRBJ1-6,-,TRBD1,TRBV27
TGTGCCAGCAGTTACAACAGGGGGCGAAACACTGAAGCTTTCTTT,CASSYNRGRNTEAFF,TRBJ1-1,-,TRBD1,TRBV6-2/TRBV6-3
TGCGCCAGCAGCCAAACTACAAGCAATCAGCCCCAGCATTTT,CASSQTTSNQPQHF,TRBJ1-5,-,-,TRBV4-1
TGTGCCAGCAGCTTAGTAGGATCACAGACCAATTCACCCCTCCACTTT,CASSLVGSQTNSPLHF,TRBJ1-6,-,-,TRBV7-2
TGTGCCACATACCTCCGACAGATTATGAACACTGAAGCTTTCTTT,CATYLRQIMNTEAFF,TRBJ1-1,once,-,TRBV2
TGTGCCAGCAGCTCTGGACTAATAGGGTGGAATCGTGGCTACACCTTC,CASSSGLIGWNRGYTF,TRBJ1-2,-,-,TRBV11-2
TGTGCCAGCACCTCCGGTGGGGGGTTGGACACTGAAGCTTTCTTT,CASTSGGGLDTEAFF,TRBJ1-1,-,-,TRBV7-9
TGTGCCAGCAGCCCGGGGGAAATGAACACTGAAGCTTTCTTT,CASSPGEMNTEAFF,TRBJ1-1,-,-,TRBV3-1/TRBV3-2
TGCGCCAGCAGCCAAGCAGTAGCGGGAGCCTACAATGAGCAGTTCTTC,CASSQAVAGAYNEQFF,TRBJ2-1,-,TRBD2,TRBV4-3
TGTGCCACCAGTGAGGGGACAGAAAACTATGGCTACACCTTC,CATSEGTENYGYTF,TRBJ1-2,-,TRBD1,TRBV24-1
TGTGCCAGCAGTTCTACTGACGGGGTAAATGAAAAACTGTTTTTT,CASSSTDGVNEKLFF,TRBJ1-4,-,-,TRBV28
TGTGCCAGCAGTAGGGACATCTATGGCTACACCTTC,CASSRDIYGYTF,TRBJ1-2,-,-,TRBV28
TGTGCCAGCAGCCTAGACAGGGGATTGGGAAACACCATATATTTT,CASSLDRGLGNTIYF,TRBJ1-3,-,TRBD1,TRBV4-2
TGTGCCAGCAGTTCAAGGGGGCGCCTAAGGCTAGAGCAGTACTTC,CASSSRGRLRLEQYF,TRBJ2-7,-,TRBD1,TRBV27
TGCGCCAGCAGTGAGGGGTCAGCGGCAGATACGCAGTATTTT,CASSEGSAADTQYF,TRBJ2-3,-,-,TRBV10-1
TGTGCCTGGATGGGACAGAGGAACACTGAAGCTTTCTTT,CAWMGQRNTEAFF,TRBJ1-1,-,TRBD1,TRBV30
TGTGCCAGCATTTCGACTAGCGGGAGGAGTGATGAGCAGTTCTTC,CASISTSGRSDEQFF,TRBJ2-1,-,TRBD2,TRBV2
TGTGCCAGCAGCCAAGATCAGGGTCGAGATTCACCCCTCCACTTT,CASSQDQGRDSPLHF,TRBJ1-6,-,-,TRBV4-2
TGCGCCAGCAGGTACGGGGTCAATGAGCAGTTCTTC,CASRYGVNEQFF,TRBJ2-1,-,-,TRBV5-1